This T cell receptor (beta chain) appears in the sequencing data of a study of T cell responses to AZD1222 COVID-19 vaccine. Study information: Combined were second doses at about 4 or about 12 weeks. Study-wide results and caveats: Close to half of all spike-specific TCRs reportedly target regions of the variants that are unmutated. An increase in Spike-specific TCR breadth and depth was observed after two AZD1222 doses. Most donors were white British, females outnumbered males, and clonal diversity was possibly underestimated.

Sequencing was performed with immunoSEQ multiplex PCR; in TCRdb, only in-frame clones are kept and a portion is missing. The sample includes around 140,000 clones, 90% of them seen just once. As concerns this clone: Its antigen remains unknown.

CDR1 is SGHRS, CDR2 YFSETQ, per germline. The CDR3 length is 15 residues. J was trimmed by 4 bases and V by 6 bases; bases with no gene match: 11. The chain couples TRBV5-1 to TRBJ2-5; TRBD1 matches 8 bases. The clonotype originates from an adult in good health. This specimen was peripheral blood, taken on day 0 of AZD1222 vaccination. CDR3 bases: TGCGCCAGCACCAGAGGGCAGGGGGCTGTAGAGACCCAGTACTTC. It is translated as CASTRGQGAVETQYF. The entire variable domain, with the rest obtained from reference TRBV5-1 and TRBJ2-5, is as follows: KAGVTQTPRYLIKTRGQQVTLSCSPISGHRSVSWYQQTPGQGLQFLFEYFSETQRNKGNFPGRFSGRQFSNSRSEMNVSTLELGDSALYLCASTRGQGAVETQYFGPGTRLLVL.